This TCR beta chain was captured in a study of breast tumors, draining lymph nodes, adjacent tissues. Study-wide results and limits: Luminal-like breast cancer showed significantly higher tumor–nontumor repertoire similarity than basal-like. Tumors had less TCR diversity than lymph nodes, more than nontumor tissue. Findings are consistent with lymph node origin and intratumoral expansion of most tumor T cells. Data only fit, rather than demonstrated, lymph node origin of most tumor T cells.

This clonotype was recorded many times. Its antigen is unknown. Breast cancer patients provided tissue from their axillary draining lymph nodes. TCRdb reprocessed the multiplex PCR reads with MiXCR, giving one entry per CDR3 protein. The sample has some 150,000 distinct CDR3 sequences; around 22% are singletons. The V gene end was trimmed by 3 bases and the J gene end by 8 bases; junction bases not matched to a gene: 7. The CDR3 length is 15 residues. Specimen: axillary lymph node tissue. The sequence derives from a female donor with breast cancer. Some clones in this sample may be carry-over from other donors' samples. V is TRBV12-3 or TRBV12-4 and J is TRBJ1-6, with 7 nucleotides matching TRBD1. This CDR3 is CASSLIGGVDSPLHF. In DNA, the CDR3 is TGTGCCAGCAGTTTGATAGGGGGCGTCGATTCACCCCTCCACTTT.